This T cell receptor beta chain came from a study of T cell repertoires in cytomegalovirus infection. As for the study in general: Based on public TCR beta signatures, there were indications of CMV infection and of a matching HLA type.

The sample holds many counts of this clonotype. The antigen remains unidentified. V was pared by 3 bases and J by 0 bases, with 15 bases between. Germline values: CDR1 SEHNR, CDR2 FQNEAQ (reference sequence). The CDR3 is made up of 18 amino acids. TCRdb re-analysed the reads in MiXCR, keeping a single row per CDR3 protein. The sample lists some 390,000 distinct CDR3 sequences, roughly 20% occurring once. Study findings and constraints: The ex vivo response showed dominance by HLA-C-restricted CMV-specific TCR beta clonotypes.

The sequence came from a human donor in good health (CMV status not recorded). Some clones in this sample may be carry-over from other donors' samples. The sample comprised PBMCs. V usage is TRBV7-9 and J usage is TRBJ2-6; unclear D gene. The CDR3, as DNA: TGTGCCAGCAGCTTGATGGGCAGGTTCACCTCTGGGGCCAACGTCCTGACTTTC. Translation gives CASSLMGRFTSGANVLTF.